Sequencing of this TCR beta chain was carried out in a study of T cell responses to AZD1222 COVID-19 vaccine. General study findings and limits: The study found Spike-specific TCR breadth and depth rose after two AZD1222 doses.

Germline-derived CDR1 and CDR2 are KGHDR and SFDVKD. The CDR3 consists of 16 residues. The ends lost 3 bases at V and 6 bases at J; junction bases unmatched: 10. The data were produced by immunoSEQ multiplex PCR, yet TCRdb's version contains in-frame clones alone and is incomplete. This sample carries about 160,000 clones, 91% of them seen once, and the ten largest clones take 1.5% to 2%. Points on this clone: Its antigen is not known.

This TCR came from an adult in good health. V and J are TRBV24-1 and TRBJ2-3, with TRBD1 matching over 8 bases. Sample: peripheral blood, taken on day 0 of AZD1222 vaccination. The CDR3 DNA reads TGTGCCACCAGTGATGCGAGACAGGGGCCCTGGGATACGCAGTATTTT. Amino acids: CATSDARQGPWDTQYF.